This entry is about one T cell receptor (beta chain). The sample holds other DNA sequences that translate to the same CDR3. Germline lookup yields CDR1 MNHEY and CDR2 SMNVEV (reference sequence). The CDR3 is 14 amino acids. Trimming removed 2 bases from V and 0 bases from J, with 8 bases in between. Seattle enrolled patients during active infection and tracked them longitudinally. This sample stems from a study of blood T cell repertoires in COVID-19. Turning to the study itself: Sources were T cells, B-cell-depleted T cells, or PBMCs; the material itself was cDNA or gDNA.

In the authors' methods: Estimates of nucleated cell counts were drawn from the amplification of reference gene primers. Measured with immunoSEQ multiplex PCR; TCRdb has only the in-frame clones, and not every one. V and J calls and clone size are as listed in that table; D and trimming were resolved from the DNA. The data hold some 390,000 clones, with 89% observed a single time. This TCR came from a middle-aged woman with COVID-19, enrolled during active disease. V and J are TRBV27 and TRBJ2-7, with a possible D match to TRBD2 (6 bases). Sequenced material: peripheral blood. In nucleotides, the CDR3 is TGTGCCAGCAGTTTAACCGGGAGCTCCTACGAGCAGTACTTC. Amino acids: CASSLTGSSYEQYF.